The rows below give T cell receptor beta chains drawn from one sample of a study of blood T cell repertoires in COVID-19. Method: immunoSEQ multiplex PCR; TCRdb's copy keeps in-frame clones and lacks some. The repertoire has hundreds of thousands of clones, 88% of them found once; the top ten carry under 9.5%. The sample was PBMCs or T cells enriched from blood (not recorded which). The receptors come from an older woman who had recovered from COVID-19. CDR3s leave out the opening cysteine and the closing phenylalanine or tryptophan. Each record gives: V gene, clone size, J gene, CDR3 protein. The size entry is marked missing in some rows and otherwise reads once, few, many or a size class.

V gene: TRBV11-2
clone size: -
J gene: TRBJ2-3
CDR3 protein: ASSLTGWGDTQY

V gene: TRBV5-1
clone size: -
J gene: TRBJ1-1
CDR3 protein: ASSLAGTGTTEAF

V gene: TRBV24-1
clone size: -
J gene: TRBJ1-2
CDR3 protein: ATSDSAGYGYT

V gene: TRBV5-8
clone size: -
J gene: TRBJ1-5
CDR3 protein: ASSWTGVGSNQPQH

V gene: TRBV27
clone size: -
J gene: TRBJ1-5
CDR3 protein: ASSLRFGTGADQPQH

V gene: TRBV5-1
clone size: -
J gene: TRBJ2-3
CDR3 protein: ASTGGGSTDTQY

V gene: TRBV2
clone size: -
J gene: TRBJ1-4
CDR3 protein: ASSSGQATNEKLF

V gene: TRBV19
clone size: -
J gene: TRBJ2-7
CDR3 protein: ATPLAKRYEQY

V gene: TRBV30
clone size: -
J gene: TRBJ1-1
CDR3 protein: AWSLTVETEAF

V gene: TRBV6-1
clone size: -
J gene: TRBJ1-2
CDR3 protein: ASSQGWTGTNYGYT

V gene: TRBV14
clone size: -
J gene: TRBJ2-3
CDR3 protein: ASSRRWPAVSDTQY

V gene: TRBV5-6
clone size: -
J gene: TRBJ1-2
CDR3 protein: ASSIRDRAYGYT

V gene: TRBV5-1
clone size: -
J gene: TRBJ2-1
CDR3 protein: ASSLYNEQF

V gene: TRBV24-1
clone size: -
J gene: TRBJ2-1
CDR3 protein: ATSDVSGGPLNEQF

V gene: TRBV19
clone size: -
J gene: TRBJ2-7
CDR3 protein: ASSRGGQGYEQY

V gene: TRBV7-9
clone size: -
J gene: TRBJ2-1
CDR3 protein: ASSTLRVFYNEQF

V gene: TRBV2
clone size: -
J gene: TRBJ2-2
CDR3 protein: ASMKVISRGGGELF

V gene: TRBV10-2
clone size: -
J gene: TRBJ1-1
CDR3 protein: ASSEAGGNTEAF

V gene: TRBV7-2
clone size: -
J gene: TRBJ1-6
CDR3 protein: ASSLEPKNSPLH

V gene: TRBV5-1
clone size: -
J gene: TRBJ1-1
CDR3 protein: ASSPYRDRGQNTEAF

V gene: TRBV3-1/TRBV3-2
clone size: -
J gene: TRBJ2-1
CDR3 protein: ASSQGVREQF

V gene: TRBV4-1
clone size: -
J gene: TRBJ2-2
CDR3 protein: ASSLKGVGNTGELF

V gene: TRBV5-6
clone size: -
J gene: TRBJ2-2
CDR3 protein: ASSPPEASPTTGELF

V gene: TRBV7-9
clone size: -
J gene: TRBJ2-7
CDR3 protein: ASSFPGGGFPEQY

V gene: TRBV30
clone size: -
J gene: TRBJ2-4
CDR3 protein: AWSVKEAGKNIQY

V gene: TRBV6-5
clone size: few
J gene: TRBJ1-6
CDR3 protein: ASSSGQGSSPLH

V gene: TRBV5-1
clone size: once
J gene: TRBJ2-1
CDR3 protein: ASSLPSSGGHNEQF

V gene: TRBV9
clone size: -
J gene: TRBJ2-5
CDR3 protein: ASSVGASGGRQETQY

V gene: TRBV5-5
clone size: few
J gene: TRBJ1-5
CDR3 protein: ASSLNRGGNQPQH

V gene: TRBV19
clone size: -
J gene: TRBJ2-2
CDR3 protein: ASSIGQGRGTGELF

V gene: TRBV10-3
clone size: -
J gene: TRBJ2-1
CDR3 protein: AISAKRDRGQGEQF

V gene: TRBV27
clone size: -
J gene: TRBJ1-5
CDR3 protein: ASSLGTGINQPQH

V gene: TRBV4-2
clone size: -
J gene: TRBJ2-1
CDR3 protein: ASSQDRGSMAGGYKNEQF

V gene: TRBV7-2
clone size: once
J gene: TRBJ2-1
CDR3 protein: ASREGGNEQF

V gene: TRBV6-1
clone size: -
J gene: TRBJ1-2
CDR3 protein: ASSELGQVHYGYT

V gene: TRBV29-1
clone size: once
J gene: TRBJ2-3
CDR3 protein: SAPGQGAVDTQY

V gene: TRBV5-1
clone size: -
J gene: TRBJ1-6
CDR3 protein: ASSLGGQVYSPLH

V gene: TRBV4-1
clone size: -
J gene: TRBJ1-1
CDR3 protein: ASSQEEGLNTEAF

V gene: TRBV2
clone size: -
J gene: TRBJ2-3
CDR3 protein: ASSARDRGRTDTQY

V gene: TRBV7-2
clone size: -
J gene: TRBJ2-1
CDR3 protein: ASSLLGQGPNEQF

V gene: TRBV7-9
clone size: -
J gene: TRBJ1-5
CDR3 protein: ASSQSGTGGNQPQH

V gene: TRBV18
clone size: -
J gene: TRBJ1-2
CDR3 protein: ASSRTGENGYT

V gene: TRBV24-1
clone size: -
J gene: TRBJ2-7
CDR3 protein: ATSGKGNFETTYEQY

V gene: TRBV2
clone size: -
J gene: TRBJ2-5
CDR3 protein: ASSEAEYQETQY

V gene: TRBV4-1
clone size: -
J gene: TRBJ1-2
CDR3 protein: ASSQDKTGYT

V gene: TRBV7-2
clone size: -
J gene: TRBJ2-5
CDR3 protein: ASSLVVAGAGPQETQY

V gene: TRBV6-2/TRBV6-3
clone size: -
J gene: TRBJ1-5
CDR3 protein: ASSLRGLNQPQH

V gene: TRBV30
clone size: -
J gene: TRBJ2-5
CDR3 protein: AWSVEIRTQY

V gene: TRBV11-3
clone size: once
J gene: TRBJ1-4
CDR3 protein: ASGTGNEKLF

V gene: TRBV12-5
clone size: -
J gene: TRBJ2-1
CDR3 protein: ASGPGAGTGYNEQF

V gene: TRBV6-5
clone size: few
J gene: TRBJ2-3
CDR3 protein: ATQDRVADTQY

V gene: TRBV3-1/TRBV3-2
clone size: -
J gene: TRBJ2-7
CDR3 protein: ASSQDPGGNEQY

V gene: TRBV18
clone size: -
J gene: TRBJ1-5
CDR3 protein: ASSPPSTVGNQPQH

V gene: TRBV5-1
clone size: -
J gene: TRBJ1-1
CDR3 protein: ASSLGQGVHTEAF

V gene: TRBV7-2
clone size: -
J gene: TRBJ2-1
CDR3 protein: ASRTSREQF

V gene: TRBV9
clone size: -
J gene: TRBJ1-1
CDR3 protein: ASSVNDRNTEAF

V gene: TRBV24-1
clone size: -
J gene: TRBJ2-3
CDR3 protein: ATSEMAGWGGSTDTQY

V gene: TRBV19
clone size: few
J gene: TRBJ1-4
CDR3 protein: ASMGPYNEKLF

V gene: TRBV19
clone size: -
J gene: TRBJ2-5
CDR3 protein: ASSGNRETQY